This T cell receptor (beta chain) was retrieved from a study of CD8+ T cells in alopecia areata. Overall study results and limits: Elevated clonality characterized lesional scalp relative to normal scalp, particularly in alopecia totalis/universalis.

The authors extracted RNA and reverse transcribed it into cDNA as the sequencing template. Clones were sequenced by immunoSEQ multiplex PCR, and TCRdb holds only the in-frame ones, with some missing. Here the sample spans fewer than 250,000 clones, 60% being singletons. Trimming took off 10 bases at V and 2 bases at J, with 15 bases between the two ends. This CDR3 has 13 residues. The germline V gene encodes CDR1 SGHRS and CDR2 YFSETQ. Documented treatment: oral pan-JAK inhibitor, 5-10 mg twice daily. Concerning this clone: Antigen: not known.

This chain connects TRBV5-1 to TRBJ2-5; tentatively, D is TRBD2 (6 bases). The clonotype originates from a human donor with alopecia areata. The sample consisted of CD4+ T cells sorted from blood, taken at week 4, from a patient treated with tofacitinib. The CDR3 bases are TGCGCCTCTGCGTTCGGGGGACAAGAGACCCAGTACTTC. This sequence encodes CASAFGGQETQYF.